Below, 3 T cell receptor beta chains from the same sample are listed, as sequenced in a study of CD8 T cells in Susac syndrome. Random hexamers primed reverse transcription of about 0.45 to 1 ug RNA. TCRdb fed the immunoSEQ multiplex PCR reads into MiXCR, producing one record per CDR3 protein. Among 180,000 or so distinct CDR3 sequences listed, just under 95% were seen once. Sample: CD4+ T cells from PBMCs. These receptors were obtained from a human donor in good health.

The chain joins TRBV28 to TRBJ2-5; D is perhaps TRBD2 (6 bases). Germline CDR1 MDHEN, CDR2 SYDVKM. V lost 5 bases and J lost 4, with 11 bases in between. This CDR3 is 13 amino acids long. The CDR3 loop reads CASSAGRGETQYF. As DNA, the CDR3 is TGTGCCAGCAGTGCGGGAAGGGGAGAGACCCAGTACTTC.

Here the CDR3 DNA reads TGCGCCAGCAGTGTTGAAGACGGGAAGCAGTACTTC. This codes for CASSVEDGKQYF. The genes are TRBV5-1 and TRBJ2-7; the D gene is possibly TRBD2 (5 bases). This CDR3 region has 12 residues. CDR1 and CDR2 from the germline V gene are SGHRS and YFSETQ. The ends were cut back, 5 bases at V and 8 bases at J, with 14 bases in the middle.

This sequence joins TRBV2 and TRBJ1-2; D possibly corresponds to TRBD1 (5 bases). The CDR3 is 13 amino acids. Germline CDR1 SNHLY, CDR2 FYNNEI. V gave up 7 bases and J gave up 7 bases, with 16 bases separating them. This chain's CDR3 is CASIGESGGGYTF. The DNA of the CDR3 is TGTGCCAGCATCGGGGAGTCGGGGGGTGGCTACACCTTC.